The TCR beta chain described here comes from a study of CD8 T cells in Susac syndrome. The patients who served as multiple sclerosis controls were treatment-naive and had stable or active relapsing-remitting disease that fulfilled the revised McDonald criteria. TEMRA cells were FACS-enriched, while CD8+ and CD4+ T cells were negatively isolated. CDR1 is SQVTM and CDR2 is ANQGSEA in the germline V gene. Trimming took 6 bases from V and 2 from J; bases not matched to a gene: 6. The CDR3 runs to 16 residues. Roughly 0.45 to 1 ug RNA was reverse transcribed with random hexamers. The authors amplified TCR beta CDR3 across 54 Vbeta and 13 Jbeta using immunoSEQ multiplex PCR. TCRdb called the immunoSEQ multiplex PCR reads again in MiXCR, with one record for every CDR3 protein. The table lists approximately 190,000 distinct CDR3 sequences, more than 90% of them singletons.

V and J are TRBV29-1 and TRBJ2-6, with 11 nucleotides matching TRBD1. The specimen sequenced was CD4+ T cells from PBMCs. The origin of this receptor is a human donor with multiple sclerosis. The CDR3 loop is CSVPGTGGAGANVLTF. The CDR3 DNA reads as TGCAGCGTCCCCGGGACAGGGGGGGCTGGGGCCAACGTCCTGACTTTC.